These 24 T cell receptor beta chains originate from one sample sequenced in a study of naive and memory T cell subsets. These TCRs are of unknown antigen specificity. An equimolar mix of two oligonucleotides served as the beta constant-region primer for TRBC1 and TRBC2. Ligated cDNA was amplified by four rounds of PCR with nested alpha and beta constant-region primers and SP2. TCRdb re-derived calls from the UMI-ligation and nested PCR reads in MiXCR, one entry per CDR3 protein. The sample carries 98,000 or so distinct CDR3 sequences, about 11% recorded once. Study-wide results and caveats: Possibly reflecting memory cells re-expressing CD45RA, a few larger clonotypes occurred in naive repertoires, especially CD8.

The sequencing sample was made of naive CD4+ T cells from blood. The receptors derive from a human donor in good health.

This clonotype was seen at least ten times. The chain combines TRBV7-2 with TRBJ2-5; no clear D. The CDR3 is made up of 14 amino acids. V shed 3 bases and J shed 2 bases, with 10 bases lying between them. In germline, CDR1 is SGHTA, CDR2 FQGNSA. The CDR3 DNA is TGTGCCAGCAGCTTCTCTGCGGCGCAAGAGACCCAGTACTTC. It yields the protein CASSFSAAQETQYF.

This clonotype has ten or more counts. V and J are TRBV7-2 and TRBJ2-1; D remains unclear. Trimming took 5 bases from V and 9 from J, leaving 11 bases between them. The germline V gene has CDR1 SGHTA and CDR2 FQGNSA. This CDR3 contains 12 residues. CDR3 nucleotides: TGTGCCAGCAGCACCCGCGAAGGTGAGCAGTTCTTC. Residues: CASSTREGEQFF.

This clonotype was counted only a few times. The gene calls are TRBV27 and TRBJ2-1, with D uncertain. Germline V gene lookup returns CDR1 MNHEY and CDR2 SMNVEV (reference sequence). V was shortened by 5 bases and J by 3 bases, with 11 bases between the two germline ends. This CDR3 contains 14 residues. CDR3 coding DNA: TGTGCCAGCAGTCGAAGAGTGGGCTACAATGAGCAGTTCTTC. Residues: CASSRRVGYNEQFF.

The chain uses TRBV20-1 and TRBJ2-7; D is undetermined. The germline CDR1 and CDR2 sequences are DFQATT and SNEGSKA (reference sequence). The CDR3 covers 14 residues. Trimming cost V 0 bases and J 5 bases, with 14 bases left between them. CDR3 amino acids: CSARDVAAADEQYF. The CDR3 nucleotides are TGCAGTGCTAGAGATGTCGCTGCTGCTGACGAGCAGTACTTC.

The chain carries TRBV11-3 and TRBJ2-3; the match to TRBD2 covers 8 bases. This CDR3 contains 13 residues. Germline V gives CDR1 SGHNT, CDR2 YENEEA. Unmatched junction bases numbered 9, after V lost 6 bases and J lost 10 bases. CDR3 nucleotide sequence: TGTGCCAGCAGGCCAGGCGGGGGGCGAGCGCAGTATTTT. Translation: CASRPGGGRAQYF.

This clonotype was counted at least ten times. The CDR3 reads CASSPSPTGKADTQYF. CDR3 in DNA: TGTGCCAGCTCACCATCCCCGACAGGGAAGGCAGATACGCAGTATTTT. The chain carries TRBV18 and TRBJ2-3, with 7 nucleotides matching TRBD1. Trimming cost V 2 bases and J 4 bases; bases outside gene matches: 9. Looked up from germline, CDR1 is KGHSH and CDR2 is LQKENI. This CDR3 is 16 amino acids long.

This clonotype was counted ten times or more. The chain is built from TRBV18 and TRBJ2-1, with 11 bases aligning to TRBD2. V gave up 3 bases and J gave up 4 bases; unmatched junction bases: 2. Germline loops: CDR1 KGHSH, CDR2 LQKENI. This CDR3 has 15 amino acids. CDR3 loop: CASSPGTSGYNEQFF. The CDR3 DNA is TGTGCCAGCTCACCTGGGACTAGCGGATACAATGAGCAGTTCTTC.

The chain employs TRBV4-1 and TRBJ2-1; maybe TRBD2 (5 bases). CDR1 is MGHRA, CDR2 YSYEKL, per germline. V shed 0 bases and J shed 8 bases, with 8 bases lying between them. This CDR3 is built from 13 residues. DNA for the CDR3: TGCGCCAGCAGCCAAGATGCGAGGGATGAGCAGTTCTTC. Amino acids: CASSQDARDEQFF.

This clonotype was detected many times. The J gene is TRBJ1-2, the V gene TRBV4-3; D call uncertain. CDR1 is LGHNA, CDR2 YSLEER, per germline. The CDR3 extends over 13 amino acids. Deletions cut 3 bases from V and 2 bases from J, with 7 bases between. Written as DNA, the CDR3 is TGCGCCAGCAGCCAGGACGGGAACTATGGCTACACCTTC. Translation gives CASSQDGNYGYTF.

Many counts were recorded for this clonotype. The chain employs TRBV7-2 and TRBJ2-7, with 10 bases aligning to TRBD1. The CDR3 sequence is 12 residues long. Germline V lookup: CDR1 SGHTA, CDR2 FQGNSA. V shed 3 bases and J 12 bases; nucleotides not matched to a gene: 5. The CDR3 coding sequence is TGTGCCAGCAGCTTTGACAGGGGGCAGTCGTACTTC. Translating gives CASSFDRGQSYF.

The sample holds a few counts of this clonotype. This rearrangement joins TRBV4-3 to TRBJ2-7, with D possibly matching TRBD1 (5 bases). CDR1 is LGHNA and CDR2 is YSLEER in the germline V gene. The CDR3 spans 14 residues. V was shortened by 5 bases and J by 0 bases, with 11 bases between the two germline ends. As DNA, the CDR3 is TGCGCCAGCAGCGTCGAGACAGCCTCCTACGAGCAGTACTTC. Amino acid sequence: CASSVETASYEQYF.

This chain links TRBV5-6 with TRBJ1-1; D gene uncertain. The CDR3 is made up of 16 amino acids. Trimming took off 1 base at V and 8 bases at J, with 21 bases between the two ends. Looked up from germline, CDR1 is SGHDT and CDR2 is YYEEEE. CDR3 residues: CASSLKAGRLPKEAFF. The CDR3, as DNA: TGTGCCAGCAGCTTGAAGGCAGGCCGGTTACCAAAAGAAGCTTTCTTT.

The CDR3 nucleotides are TGTGCCAGCAGTCTCGGGACAGGAGGCAACCCGGGGCTGTTTTTT. Its protein product is CASSLGTGGNPGLFF. V gene TRBV6-5 combines with J gene TRBJ2-2, with 8 bases that match TRBD1. CDR3 size: 15 residues. The V gene end was trimmed by 5 bases and the J gene end by 13 bases; junction bases not matched to a gene: 15. Per the germline V gene, CDR1 is MNHEY and CDR2 is SVGAGI.

This clonotype was counted only a few times. The chain joins TRBV6-6 to TRBJ2-7; maybe TRBD2 (6 bases). V lost 2 bases to trimming and J lost 5 bases, with 7 bases between them. This CDR3 contains 12 residues. Germline CDR1 is MNHNY and CDR2 is SVGAGI (reference sequence). CDR3 nucleotide sequence: TGTGCCAGCAGTTACGCGGGACACGAGCAGTACTTC. Its protein is CASSYAGHEQYF.

The sample holds many counts of this clonotype. In nucleotides, the CDR3 is TGCAGCGTTGAATGGCAGGGGGGCTACACCTTC. Residues: CSVEWQGGYTF. The chain joins TRBV29-1 to TRBJ1-2; TRBD1 might be the D (6 bases). This CDR3 region has 11 residues. Trimming left V 2 bases short and J 8 bases short, with 9 bases between. Germline V gene sequence: CDR1 SQVTM, CDR2 ANQGSEA.

This clonotype occurred many times. This sequence joins TRBV7-9 and TRBJ2-7, with unresolved D. Germline values: CDR1 SEHNR, CDR2 FQNEAQ (reference sequence). The CDR3 has 16 amino acids. V lost 1 base, J lost 2 bases, and 15 bases lay in between. The CDR3 coding sequence is TGTGCCAGCAGCTTAGAGAATAGGGCCGCTGCCTACGAGCAGTACTTC. Protein sequence: CASSLENRAAAYEQYF.

This rearrangement joins TRBV3-1 to TRBJ1-1; D is uncertain. V lost 3 bases and J 5 bases, leaving 7 bases between the germline ends. Germline lookup yields CDR1 LGHDT and CDR2 YNNKEL (reference sequence). The CDR3 is 12 residues long. CDR3 protein: CASSQAETEAFF. CDR3 DNA sequence: TGTGCCAGCAGCCAGGCAGAGACTGAAGCTTTCTTT.

V usage is TRBV20-1 and J usage is TRBJ1-5; D remains unclear. There are 13 residues in the CDR3. Trimming removed 6 bases at V and 9 bases at J, with 18 bases between. Per germline, CDR1 DFQATT and CDR2 SNEGSKA (reference sequence). CDR3 sequence reads: CSARRSSGRPQHF. The CDR3, as DNA: TGCAGTGCAAGAAGATCGAGCGGTAGGCCCCAGCATTTT.

This clonotype was observed a handful of times. The chain couples TRBV21-1 to TRBJ1-1; TRBD1 is the table's D call, not checked against the DNA. TRBV21-1 constitutes a pseudogene. This CDR3 has 14 residues. CDR3 bases: TGTGCCAGCGGGTATCCGACAGAGGATACTGAAGCTTTCTTT. Its translation: CASGYPTEDTEAFF.

This clonotype came up many times. The V call is TRBV29-1, the J call TRBJ1-2; no clear D gene. V lost 0 bases, J lost 8 bases, and 13 bases lay in between. Germline V CDR1 and CDR2: SQVTM, ANQGSEA. This CDR3 has 13 amino acids. This CDR3 is CSVEDRASLGYTF. For the CDR3, the DNA is TGCAGCGTTGAAGATCGGGCATCTCTAGGCTACACCTTC.

The rearrangement uses TRBV12-3 or TRBV12-4 and TRBJ2-3; D is possibly TRBD1 (5 bases). This CDR3 contains 14 residues. Between the trimmed V and J ends, which lost 3 bases and 0 bases, there was a span of 7 bases. This chain's CDR3 is CASSFGHSTDTQYF. CDR3 nucleotides: TGTGCCAGCAGTTTCGGACACAGCACAGATACGCAGTATTTT.

This clonotype was picked up many times. The chain combines TRBV20-1 with TRBJ2-5, with TRBD2 matching 14 bases. Germline V gene data show CDR1 as DFQATT and CDR2 as SNEGSKA (reference sequence). The junction had 3 bases not matched to a gene; V was cut back by 7 bases and J by 2 bases. The CDR3 totals 14 residues. The CDR3 sequence: CSGRTSGRQETQYF. The CDR3 DNA is TGCAGTGGAAGGACTAGCGGGAGGCAAGAGACCCAGTACTTC.

In this sample, this clonotype turned up a few times. The genes are TRBV5-1 and TRBJ2-5; D may correspond to TRBD1 or TRBD2 (5 bases each). This CDR3 comprises 16 residues. V was pared by 5 bases and J by 1 base, with 18 bases between. Germline loops: CDR1 SGHRS, CDR2 YFSETQ. CDR3 loop: CASRRDGGSIQETQYF. In DNA form, the CDR3 reads TGCGCCAGCAGACGGGACGGTGGCTCCATCCAAGAGACCCAGTACTTC.

This chain connects TRBV7-2 to TRBJ1-6, with a tentative D call TRBD1 (6 bases). This CDR3 comprises 15 residues. Per germline, CDR1 SGHTA and CDR2 FQGNSA. Trimming removed 5 bases at V and 10 bases at J, with 18 bases between. CDR3: CASSVGFGGPSPLHF. The CDR3 DNA reads as TGTGCCAGCAGCGTAGGGTTTGGGGGGCCATCACCCCTCCACTTT.